This T cell receptor (beta chain) was identified during a study of TIL therapy for anti-PD-1-resistant metastatic lung cancer. Time point meaning: pre-treatment sample, taken before nivolumab and TIL therapy. Pleural nodules or supraclavicular lymph nodes made up most of the excised metastases sampled. The study, taken as a whole, reports: Compared with baseline intratumoral T cells, expanded TIL cultures were more clonal and less diverse (around 5.7% vs 31%).

The libraries were made with immunoSEQ v3. This table comes from immunoSEQ multiplex PCR, and its TCRdb copy is limited to in-frame clones, with some not included. The sample shows around 6,000 clones, roughly 60% of them seen only once. Germline loops: CDR1 LGHDT, CDR2 YNNKEL (reference sequence). The CDR3 covers 13 residues. Trimming stripped 1 base from V and 3 bases from J, with 6 bases between. Remarks on this clone: Its target is not known.

This chain links TRBV3-1 (or the pseudogene TRBV3-2) with TRBJ1-2, with unresolved D. The receptor was isolated from a person between 25 and 79 years old with non-small cell lung cancer. The source material was tumor tissue, sampled at baseline. The CDR3 DNA sequence: TGTGCCAGCAGCCAAGGAGGGTACTATGGCTACACCTTC. Amino acid sequence: CASSQGGYYGYTF.